Given below is one TCR beta chain in context. This sample is drawn from a study of control samples from healthy donors and cancer patients. Libraries were prepared by immunoSEQ multiplex PCR; TCRdb keeps only in-frame clonotypes and omits some of them. Of some 76,000 clones in the sample, around 90% were seen once. Germline V gene data show CDR1 as SGHDT and CDR2 as YYEEEE. The CDR3 runs to 14 residues. Trimming shortened V by 2 bases and J by 6 bases, and 14 bases separated the two germline ends. The sequenced material came from PBMCs. The receptor was isolated from a woman in her 50s with colorectal cancer. This sequence joins TRBV5-6 and TRBJ2-5; TRBD1 might be the D (6 bases). The chain's CDR3 is CASSFGRGGQTQYF. The CDR3 DNA reads TGTGCCAGCAGCTTTGGCAGGGGCGGGCAGACCCAGTACTTC.